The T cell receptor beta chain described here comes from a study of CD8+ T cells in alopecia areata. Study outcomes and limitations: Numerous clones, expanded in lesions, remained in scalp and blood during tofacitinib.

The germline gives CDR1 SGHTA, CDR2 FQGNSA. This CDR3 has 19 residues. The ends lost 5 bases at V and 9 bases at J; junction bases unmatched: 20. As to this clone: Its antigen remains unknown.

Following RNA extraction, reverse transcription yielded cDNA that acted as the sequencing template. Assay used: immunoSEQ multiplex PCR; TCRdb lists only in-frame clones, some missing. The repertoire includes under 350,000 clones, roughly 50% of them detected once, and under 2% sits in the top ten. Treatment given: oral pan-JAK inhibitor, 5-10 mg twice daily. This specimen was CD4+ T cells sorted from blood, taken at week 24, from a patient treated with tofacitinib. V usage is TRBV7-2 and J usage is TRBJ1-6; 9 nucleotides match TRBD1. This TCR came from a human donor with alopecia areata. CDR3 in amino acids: CASSPRIQGAVLYGSPLHF. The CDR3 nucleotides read TGTGCCAGCAGCCCGCGTATACAGGGGGCGGTCCTATATGGTTCACCCCTCCACTTT.